This TCR beta chain is drawn from a study of blood T cell repertoires in COVID-19. Using immunoSEQ multiplex PCR, the repertoire was profiled, and TCRdb retains in-frame clones only, with some absent. The sample yields 250,000 or so clones, nearly 90% seen once. The CDR3 totals 16 residues. V shed 1 base, J shed 5 bases, and the junction held 7 bases outside the gene matches. Germline assignment: CDR1 SGHNT and CDR2 YYREEE (reference sequence). V and J are TRBV5-4 and TRBJ2-3; 10 nucleotides align to TRBD2. This receptor was obtained from a man aged 25-40 years who had recovered from COVID-19. Material: PBMCs or T cells enriched from blood (not recorded which). The CDR3 here is CASSLRSGRAIDTQYF. The CDR3 DNA sequence: TGTGCCAGCAGCTTGAGAAGCGGGAGGGCGATAGATACGCAGTATTTT.